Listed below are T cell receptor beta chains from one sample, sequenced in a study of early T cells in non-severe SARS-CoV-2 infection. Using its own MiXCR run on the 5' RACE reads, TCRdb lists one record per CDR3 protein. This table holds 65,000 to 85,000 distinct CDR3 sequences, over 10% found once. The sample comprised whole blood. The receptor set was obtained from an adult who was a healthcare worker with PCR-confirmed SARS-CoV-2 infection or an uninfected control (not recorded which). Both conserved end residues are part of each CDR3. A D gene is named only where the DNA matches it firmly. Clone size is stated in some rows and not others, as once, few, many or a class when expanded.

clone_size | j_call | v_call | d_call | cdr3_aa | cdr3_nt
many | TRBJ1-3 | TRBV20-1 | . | CSALGSGNTIYF | TGCAGTGCTCTGGGCTCTGGAAACACCATATATTTT
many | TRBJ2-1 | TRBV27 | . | CASSLGGTAYNEQFF | TGTGCCAGCAGTTTAGGGGGGACTGCCTACAATGAGCAGTTCTTC
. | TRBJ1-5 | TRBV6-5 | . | CASRRDTNLNQPQHF | TGTGCCAGCAGACGGGACACTAACTTAAATCAGCCCCAGCATTTT
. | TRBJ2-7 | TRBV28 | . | CASGLYEQYF | TGTGCCAGCGGGTTATACGAGCAGTACTTC
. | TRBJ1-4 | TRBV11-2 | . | CASSLVGNEKLFF | TGTGCCAGCAGCTTAGTGGGAAATGAAAAACTGTTTTTT
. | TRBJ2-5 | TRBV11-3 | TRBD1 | CASSPRGRRETQYF | TGTGCCAGCAGCCCCAGGGGGCGCCGAGAGACCCAGTACTTC
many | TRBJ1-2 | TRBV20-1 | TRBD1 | CSASADRDYGYTF | TGCAGTGCTAGCGCGGACAGGGACTATGGCTACACCTTC
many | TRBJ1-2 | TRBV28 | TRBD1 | CASSLGQAYGYTF | TGTGCCAGCAGCCTGGGACAGGCTTATGGCTACACCTTC
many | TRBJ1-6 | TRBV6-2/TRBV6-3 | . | CASSPGSGNSPLHF | TGTGCCAGCAGTCCCGGGTCTGGTAATTCACCCCTCCACTTT
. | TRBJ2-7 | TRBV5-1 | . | CASSSTREQYF | TGCGCCAGCAGCTCGACCCGGGAGCAGTACTTC
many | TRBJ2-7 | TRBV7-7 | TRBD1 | CASSPRQGPPYEQYF | TGTGCCAGCAGCCCAAGACAGGGCCCCCCATACGAGCAGTACTTC
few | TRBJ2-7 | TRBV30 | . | CAWSDLTGVTLRSYEQYF | TGTGCCTGGAGTGACCTGACAGGCGTTACCTTACGCTCCTACGAGCAGTACTTC
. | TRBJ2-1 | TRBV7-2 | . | CASSEGLNNEQFF | TGTGCCAGCAGCGAGGGACTGAACAATGAGCAGTTCTTC
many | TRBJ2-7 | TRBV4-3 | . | CASSQDVYYYEQYF | TGCGCCAGCAGCCAAGATGTCTACTACTACGAGCAGTACTTC
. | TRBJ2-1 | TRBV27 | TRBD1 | CASTVGTGGPQSYNEQFF | TGTGCCAGCACAGTTGGAACAGGGGGCCCACAATCCTACAATGAGCAGTTCTTC
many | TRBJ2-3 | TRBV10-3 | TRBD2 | CAIRKGTSGSTDTQYF | TGTGCCATCAGGAAAGGAACTAGCGGGTCCACAGATACGCAGTATTTT
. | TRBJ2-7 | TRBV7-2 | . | CASSLSGGAYSYEQYF | TGTGCCAGCAGCTTATCCGGGGGCGCTTACTCCTACGAGCAGTACTTC
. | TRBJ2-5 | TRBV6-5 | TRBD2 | CASTPAASGPQETQYF | TGTGCCAGCACCCCCGCGGCTAGCGGGCCCCAAGAGACCCAGTACTTC
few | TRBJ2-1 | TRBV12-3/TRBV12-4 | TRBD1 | CASSLDGTGQREQFF | TGTGCCAGCAGTCTAGATGGGACAGGCCAACGTGAGCAGTTCTTC
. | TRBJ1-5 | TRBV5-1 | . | CASRPNLGGNQPQHF | TGCGCCAGCAGACCGAATCTTGGGGGCAATCAGCCCCAGCATTTT
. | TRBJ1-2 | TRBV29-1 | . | CSVLLSVRYGYTF | TGCAGCGTCCTACTCTCCGTCCGCTATGGCTACACCTTC
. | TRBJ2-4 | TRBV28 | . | CASSPETGRGAKNIQYF | TGTGCCAGCAGTCCCGAAACAGGGCGGGGAGCCAAAAACATTCAGTACTTC
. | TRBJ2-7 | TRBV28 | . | CASSPRGRTYEQYF | TGTGCCAGCAGTCCCCGAGGACGGACCTACGAGCAGTACTTC
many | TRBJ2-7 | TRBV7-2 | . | CASSLASSYEQYF | TGTGCCAGCAGCTTAGCCAGCTCCTACGAGCAGTACTTC
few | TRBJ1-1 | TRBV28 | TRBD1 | CASSSLDRGNEAFF | TGTGCCAGCAGTTCTTTAGACAGGGGTAATGAAGCTTTCTTT
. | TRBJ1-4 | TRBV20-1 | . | CSARGPLLGEKLFF | TGCAGTGCTCGTGGACCCCTCCTGGGAGAAAAACTGTTTTTT
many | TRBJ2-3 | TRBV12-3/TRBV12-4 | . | CAIMTGGRSTDTQYF | TGTGCCATCATGACAGGAGGGCGAAGCACAGATACGCAGTATTTT
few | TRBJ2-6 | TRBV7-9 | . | CASATAGANVLTF | TGTGCCAGCGCGACTGCTGGGGCCAACGTCCTGACTTTC
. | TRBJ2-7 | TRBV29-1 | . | CSAAGTSYEQYF | TGCAGCGCCGCCGGGACTTCCTACGAGCAGTACTTC
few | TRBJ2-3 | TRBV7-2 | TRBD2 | CASSWGLARNTDTQYF | TGTGCCAGCAGCTGGGGACTAGCGCGAAACACAGATACGCAGTATTTT
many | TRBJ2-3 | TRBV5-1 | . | CASGSGGGTDTQYF | TGCGCCAGCGGCTCAGGGGGAGGAACAGATACGCAGTATTTT
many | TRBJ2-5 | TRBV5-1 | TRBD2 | CASSLVPSGGETQYF | TGCGCCAGCAGCTTGGTCCCTAGCGGGGGAGAGACCCAGTACTTC
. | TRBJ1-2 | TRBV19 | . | CASSITPLLAYGYTF | TGTGCCAGTAGTATTACTCCCCTTTTGGCCTATGGCTACACCTTC
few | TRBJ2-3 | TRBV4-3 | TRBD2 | CASSQTSDSDTQYF | TGCGCCAGCAGCCAGACTAGCGATTCAGATACGCAGTATTTT
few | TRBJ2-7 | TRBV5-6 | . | CASSLISTYEQYF | TGTGCCAGCAGCTTGATCTCGACCTACGAGCAGTACTTC
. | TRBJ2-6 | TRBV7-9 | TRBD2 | CASSNRRTSGGFSIPGANVLTF | TGTGCCAGCAGCAACCGGCGGACTAGCGGGGGATTCTCGATCCCTGGGGCCAACGTCCTGACTTTC
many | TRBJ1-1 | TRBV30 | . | CAWSDRNTEAFF | TGTGCCTGGAGTGACAGGAACACTGAAGCTTTCTTT
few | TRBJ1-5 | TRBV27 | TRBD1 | CASSWGQNQPQHF | TGTGCCAGCAGTTGGGGACAGAATCAGCCCCAGCATTTT
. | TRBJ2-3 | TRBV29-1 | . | CSVSRGSTDTQYF | TGCAGCGTTTCCCGAGGGTCCACAGATACGCAGTATTTT
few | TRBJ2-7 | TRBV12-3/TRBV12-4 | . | CASSPVGDPSYEQYF | TGTGCCAGCAGCCCGGTGGGGGACCCGAGCTACGAGCAGTACTTC
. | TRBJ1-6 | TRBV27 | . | CASSFGWGNSPLHF | TGTGCCAGCAGTTTTGGTTGGGGAAATTCACCCCTCCACTTT
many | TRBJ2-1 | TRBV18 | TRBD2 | CASSPGTAGAYNEQFF | TGTGCCAGCTCACCAGGTACAGCGGGAGCATACAATGAGCAGTTCTTC
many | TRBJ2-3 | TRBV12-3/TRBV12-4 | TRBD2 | CASSFPAYSGGTSLQYF | TGTGCCAGCAGTTTCCCCGCCTATAGCGGGGGTACCTCTCTGCAGTATTTT
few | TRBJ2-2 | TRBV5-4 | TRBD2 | CASSPGVAGENTGELFF | TGTGCCAGCAGCCCCGGCGTAGCGGGGGAGAACACCGGGGAGCTGTTTTTT
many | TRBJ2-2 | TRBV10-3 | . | CATSPSRQGNTGELFF | TGTGCCACATCCCCAAGTAGGCAGGGAAACACCGGGGAGCTGTTTTTT
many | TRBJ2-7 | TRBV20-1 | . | CSALVHSAYEQYF | TGCAGTGCTTTAGTTCACTCGGCCTACGAGCAGTACTTC
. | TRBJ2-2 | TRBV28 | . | CASSLSRNGRTGELFF | TGTGCCAGCAGTTTATCCAGGAACGGGCGCACCGGGGAGCTGTTTTTT
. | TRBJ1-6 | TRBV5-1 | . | CASSFGGHLYNSPLHF | TGCGCCAGCAGCTTCGGAGGGCACCTCTATAATTCACCCCTCCACTTT
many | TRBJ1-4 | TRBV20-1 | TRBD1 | CSARPGGQEKLFF | TGCAGTGCTAGGCCAGGGGGGCAAGAAAAACTGTTTTTT
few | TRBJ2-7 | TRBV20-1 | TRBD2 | CSAARGGASYEQYF | TGCAGTGCTGCTCGGGGGGGGGCATCCTACGAGCAGTACTTC
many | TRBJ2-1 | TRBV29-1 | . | CSVETGIYNEQFF | TGCAGCGTTGAAACAGGGATTTACAATGAGCAGTTCTTC